Presented here are 28 T cell receptor beta chains from one specimen sequenced in a study of T cells in Graves' hyperthyroidism and ophthalmopathy. TCR beta CDR3 region amplification was performed from RNA transcripts. The HTBI primer set served for first-round RT-PCR of the TCR CDR3. TCRdb re-called the multiplex PCR reads with MiXCR, one entry per CDR3 protein. The sample comprises under 400,000 distinct CDR3 sequences, about 21% of which are singletons, and over 40% rests with the top ten. Sample: blood. The receptors were sampled from a woman in her forties or fifties with Graves' hyperthyroidism.

Comments on this clonotype: A junction end diverges from the germline sequence, so it may reflect a read error. This rearrangement joins TRBV5-1 to TRBJ2-3; 8 bases are shared with TRBD1. The CDR3 is made up of 16 amino acids. The V gene's germline CDR1 is SGHRS and CDR2 YFSETQ. CDR3 region: CVSSRGQGQVTDTQYF. CDR3 sequence (DNA): TGCGTCAGCAGCAGAGGTCAGGGACAGGTCACAGATACGCAGTATTTT. Together with reference TRBV5-1 and TRBJ2-3, the CDR3 gives the full variable domain: KAGVTQTPRYLIKTRGQQVTLSCSPISGHRSVSWYQQTPGQGLQFLFEYFSETQRNKGNFPGRFSGRQFSNSRSEMNVSTLELGDSALYLCVSSRGQGQVTDTQYFGPGTRLTVL.

The J gene is TRBJ1-5, the V gene TRBV27; perhaps TRBD1 as D (5 bases). The V gene's germline CDR1 is MNHEY and CDR2 SMNVEV (reference sequence). The CDR3 spans 15 residues. V shed 11 bases and J shed 1 base, with 18 bases lying between them. The CDR3 reads CAGTPGGDSNQPQHF. Here the CDR3 DNA reads TGTGCCGGCACCCCGGGAGGGGACAGCAATCAGCCCCAGCATTTT.

This clonotype was seen repeatedly, ten times or more. V and J are TRBV5-1 and TRBJ2-5; 11 bases are shared with TRBD2. CDR3 length: 17 amino acids. Germline V gene sequence: CDR1 SGHRS, CDR2 YFSETQ. J gave up 5 bases and V 4 bases, and 13 bases lay outside the gene matches. This CDR3 reads CASSPSTSGIRRETQYF. CDR3 in DNA: TGCGCCAGCAGCCCCTCGACTAGCGGGATAAGGAGGGAGACCCAGTACTTC.

This clonotype was seen ten or more times. The chain employs TRBV20-1 and TRBJ1-1; weak D call: TRBD1 (6 bases). The CDR3 extends over 15 amino acids. Trimming pared 2 bases from V and 1 base from J, leaving 14 bases between. CDR1 is DFQATT and CDR2 is SNEGSKA in the germline V gene (reference sequence). The chain's CDR3 is CSARQGFLTNTEAFF. The CDR3, as DNA: TGCAGTGCTAGACAGGGGTTTCTTACGAACACTGAAGCTTTCTTT.

This clonotype came up a few times. This chain connects TRBV5-1 to TRBJ2-7, with 7 bases aligning to TRBD2. There are 12 residues in the CDR3. Looked up from germline, CDR1 is SGHRS and CDR2 is YFSETQ. Trimming took 7 bases from V and 6 from J; bases not matched to a gene: 7. CDR3 nucleotides: TGCGCCAGCGGCGAACTAGCGCGCGAGCAGTACTTC. Protein sequence: CASGELAREQYF. The full variable domain, in which reference TRBV5-1 and TRBJ2-7 provide the parts outside the CDR3, is KAGVTQTPRYLIKTRGQQVTLSCSPISGHRSVSWYQQTPGQGLQFLFEYFSETQRNKGNFPGRFSGRQFSNSRSEMNVSTLELGDSALYLCASGELAREQYFGPGTRLTVT.

In this sample, this clonotype turned up many times. The V call is TRBV6-1, the J call TRBJ2-5; 14 bases match TRBD2. Looked up from germline, CDR1 is MNHNS and CDR2 is SASEGT. V gave up 6 bases and J gave up 2 bases; unmatched junction bases: 2. CDR3 length: 15 residues. This CDR3 is CASSGLAGGQETQYF. The CDR3 DNA sequence: TGTGCCAGCAGCGGACTAGCGGGGGGTCAAGAGACCCAGTACTTC.

This clonotype was seen repeatedly, ten times or more. J is TRBJ2-7 and V is TRBV9, with a possible D match to TRBD2 (7 bases). Germline assignment: CDR1 SGDLS and CDR2 YYNGEE. The CDR3 length is 13 residues. Trimming left V 4 bases short and J 4 bases short, with 12 bases between. CDR3 sequence (DNA): TGTGCCAGCAGCTTCAAGGGGGGGTACGAGCAGTACTTC. Amino acids: CASSFKGGYEQYF.

Concerning this clonotype: Mismatch with germline at one junction end may stem from a read error. V and J are TRBV7-9 and TRBJ2-1; TRBD2 matches at 10 bases. CDR3 length: 16 residues. Germline assignment: CDR1 SEHNR and CDR2 FQNEAQ (reference sequence). CDR3 sequence: CASSTPGTSEYSEQFF. In DNA, the CDR3 is TGTGCCAGCAGCACCCCCGGGACTAGCGAATACAGTGAGCAGTTCTTC. The whole variable domain, remainder taken from reference TRBV7-9 and TRBJ2-1, is DTGVSQNPRHKITKRGQNVTFRCDPISEHNRLYWYRQTLGQGPEFLTYFQNEAQLEKSRLLSDRFSAERPKGSFSTLEIQRTEQGDSAMYLCASSTPGTSEYSEQFFGPGTRLTVL.

Ten or more counts support this clonotype. The chain carries TRBV12-3 or TRBV12-4 and TRBJ2-1; 12 bases map to TRBD1. V shed 1 base, J shed 6 bases, and the junction held 1 base outside the gene matches. The CDR3 has 15 residues. CDR3 sequence: CASSLGGQGANEQFF. In nucleotides, the CDR3 is TGTGCCAGCAGTTTAGGGGGACAGGGGGCCAATGAGCAGTTCTTC.

This clonotype occurred many times. This sequence joins TRBV29-1 and TRBJ1-1, with D tentatively TRBD1 (6 bases). The CDR3 consists of 15 residues. V was cut by 5 bases and J by 1 base, with 17 bases left in between. From germline, CDR1 is SQVTM and CDR2 ANQGSEA. DNA for the CDR3: TGCAGCGTTCGACCGATGCAGGGGACGAACACTGAAGCTTTCTTT. The encoded protein is CSVRPMQGTNTEAFF.

The chain uses TRBV2 and TRBJ2-3; 14 bases are a match to TRBD2. Germline V gene data show CDR1 as SNHLY and CDR2 as FYNNEI. This CDR3 is 16 amino acids long. J was trimmed by 4 bases and V by 0 bases; bases with no gene match: 0. The DNA for the CDR3 is TGTGCCAGCAGTGAAGCGGGACTAGCGGGGGCAGATACGCAGTATTTT. Translating gives CASSEAGLAGADTQYF.

This chain uses TRBV28 with TRBJ1-4, with 7 bases identical to TRBD1. This CDR3 comprises 15 residues. Germline V CDR1 and CDR2: MDHEN, SYDVKM. V gave up 6 bases and J gave up 4 bases; unmatched junction bases: 8. The chain's CDR3 is CASSLDRALNEKLFF. The CDR3 bases are TGTGCCAGCAGCCTCGACAGGGCTCTTAATGAAAAACTGTTTTTT.

The chain employs TRBV5-1 and TRBJ2-2; 11 positions match TRBD1. V shed 4 bases, J shed 0 bases, and the junction held 11 bases outside the gene matches. The CDR3 spans 19 residues. CDR1 SGHRS and CDR2 YFSETQ come from the germline V gene. Written as DNA, the CDR3 is TGCGCCAGCAGCCCTAGGACAGGGGGCAGTTTTGCGAACACCGGGGAGCTGTTTTTT. Residues: CASSPRTGGSFANTGELFF.

This clonotype showed up just a few times. Given a much more abundant clone one base away, this may be a read error. This chain uses TRBV20-1 with TRBJ2-3; 7 nucleotides match TRBD2. CDR1 is DFQATT and CDR2 is SNEGSKA in the germline V gene (reference sequence). The CDR3 spans 12 residues. The CDR3 nucleotides are TGCTGTGCTAAATCGGGGGGAAATACGCAGTATTTT. This gives the protein CCAKSGGNTQYF.

Only a few counts were recorded for this clonotype. The chain carries TRBV15 and TRBJ2-3; D possibly corresponds to TRBD2 (6 bases). V was pared by 0 bases and J by 0 bases, with 10 bases between. CDR3 length: 16 residues. CDR1 is LNHNV and CDR2 is YYDKDF in the germline V gene (reference sequence). CDR3 DNA: TGTGCCACCAGCAGAGAACTAGCCCGTAGCACAGATACGCAGTATTTT. Protein product: CATSRELARSTDTQYF.

To note about this clonotype: The junction departs from germline at one end; a sequencing error may be responsible. The rearrangement uses TRBV5-8 and TRBJ2-1, with 10 bases aligning to TRBD1. From germline, CDR1 is SGHTS and CDR2 YDEGEE. The CDR3 has 16 residues. The DNA for the CDR3 is TGCGCCAGCAGCTTGGGCCGGGACAGGGGCTACAATGAGCAGTTCTTC. Translated, it gives CASSLGRDRGYNEQFF. The full variable domain, with the rest looked up from reference TRBV5-8 and TRBJ2-1, is EAGVTQSPTHLIKTRGQQATLRCSPISGHTSVYWYQQALGLGLQFLLWYDEGEERNRGNFPPRFSGRQFPNYSSELNVNALELEDSALYLCASSLGRDRGYNEQFFGPGTRLTVL.

The chain joins TRBV7-9 to TRBJ1-4, with unresolved D. With 5 bases removed from V and 2 bases from J, the gap between germline ends came to 12 bases. This CDR3 is built from 15 residues. From germline, CDR1 is SEHNR and CDR2 FQNEAQ (reference sequence). The CDR3 sequence is CASSLGIATNEKLFF. The CDR3, as DNA: TGTGCCAGCAGCCTAGGGATAGCCACTAATGAAAAACTGTTTTTT.

The chain is built from TRBV6-1 and TRBJ1-1; weak D call: TRBD1 (5 bases). CDR3 size: 14 residues. Germline V gene lookup returns CDR1 MNHNS and CDR2 SASEGT. V was shortened by 7 bases and J by 1 base, with 13 bases between the two germline ends. CDR3 protein: CASTGGRTNTEAFF. The CDR3 DNA follows: TGTGCCAGCACTGGGGGACGGACGAACACTGAAGCTTTCTTT.

The rearrangement joins TRBV6-5 to TRBJ1-5; no reliable D call. Looked up from germline, CDR1 is MNHEY and CDR2 is SVGAGI. Deletions cut 2 bases from V and 3 bases from J, with 14 bases between. The CDR3 covers 16 residues. The CDR3 reads CASSYHSRRNNQPQHF. The CDR3, as DNA: TGTGCCAGCAGTTACCACAGCCGACGGAACAATCAGCCCCAGCATTTT.

V usage is TRBV5-1 and J usage is TRBJ2-5, with 7 nucleotides matching TRBD2. The CDR3 is 15 residues long. The trim removed 3 bases at V and 5 bases at J, leaving 10 bases unmatched. Germline V CDR1 and CDR2: SGHRS, YFSETQ. The CDR3 here is CASSSLASGGETQYF. The DNA of the CDR3 is TGCGCCAGCAGCTCCCTAGCTAGCGGAGGGGAGACCCAGTACTTC.

This clonotype has a count of ten or more. The V and J genes are TRBV6-1 and TRBJ2-7; D is unclear. Trimming pared 7 bases from V and 1 base from J, leaving 11 bases between. The CDR3 totals 13 residues. The germline CDR1 and CDR2 sequences are MNHNS and SASEGT. The CDR3 loop reads CASTRAPSYEQYF. DNA of the CDR3: TGTGCCAGCACTAGGGCACCGTCCTACGAGCAGTACTTC.

The chain has TRBV11-2 and TRBJ2-6, with D possibly matching TRBD2 (6 bases). This CDR3 is 16 amino acids long. The germline V and J ends were trimmed by 5 bases and 9 bases, with 20 bases remaining between them. The V gene's germline CDR1 is SGHAT and CDR2 FQNNGV. The CDR3 loop reads CASSRGLPGVGNVLTF. The DNA for the CDR3 is TGTGCCAGCAGCAGGGGACTGCCGGGAGTGGGCAACGTCCTGACTTTC.

This clonotype was picked up many times. This rearrangement joins TRBV28 to TRBJ2-3; D remains ambiguous. Germline values: CDR1 MDHEN, CDR2 SYDVKM. The CDR3 covers 12 residues. V lost 4 bases, J lost 6 bases, and 8 bases lay in between. CDR3 protein: CASSSRLDTQYF. The CDR3 region has the DNA TGTGCCAGCAGTTCCCGTTTGGATACGCAGTATTTT.

This clonotype was observed at least ten times. The genes are TRBV5-1 and TRBJ1-1; D is unresolved. Trimming removed 0 bases from V and 5 bases from J, with 14 bases in between. Germline-derived CDR1 and CDR2 are SGHRS and YFSETQ. This CDR3 spans 15 amino acids. The CDR3 nucleotides read TGCGCCAGCAGCTTGGAGGGAAAATTGAGTACTGAAGCTTTCTTT. It codes for CASSLEGKLSTEAFF.

This clonotype was picked up many times. This chain connects TRBV5-1 to TRBJ1-4; 9 nucleotides agree with TRBD1. CDR1 is SGHRS and CDR2 is YFSETQ in the germline V gene. V dropped 4 bases and J dropped 8; count of bases not matched to a gene: 6. The CDR3 spans 14 residues. CDR3 in amino acids: CASSEGQGMEKLFF. In nucleotides, the CDR3 is TGCGCCAGCAGCGAGGGACAGGGTATGGAAAAACTGTTTTTT.

This clonotype was found many times. CDR3 nucleotides: TGTGCCAGCAGTATTGGACGCTACGAGCAGTACTTC. As protein: CASSIGRYEQYF. The V gene is TRBV6-1, the J gene TRBJ2-7; D is undetermined. V shed 5 bases and J shed 3 bases, with 8 bases lying between them. The CDR3 sequence is 12 residues long. Germline CDR1 and CDR2: MNHNS and SASEGT.

In the case of this clonotype: A much larger clone is a single base away; this may be a read error. This chain uses TRBV20-1 with TRBJ2-7; TRBD1 matches 9 bases. The germline CDR1 and CDR2 sequences are DFQATT and SNEGSKA (reference sequence). The CDR3 loop spans 14 amino acids. The V and J ends lost 8 bases and 4 bases, in that order; junction bases with no gene match: 12. The CDR3 region has the DNA TGCAGTACGGGAGGACAGGGGCGATATTACGAGCAGTACTTC. Translating it yields CSTGGQGRYYEQYF.

This clonotype appeared many times. The chain carries TRBV3-1 and TRBJ1-2; D is undetermined. Germline V gene lookup returns CDR1 LGHDT and CDR2 YNNKEL (reference sequence). This CDR3 is built from 11 residues. Trimming took 3 bases from V and 7 from J, leaving 6 bases between them. The CDR3 protein is CASSHRGGYTF. The CDR3 region has the DNA TGTGCCAGCAGCCACAGAGGTGGCTACACCTTC.